Presented here are 25 T cell receptor beta chains from one specimen sequenced in a study of shared clonotypes between healthy human individuals. Method: immunoSEQ multiplex PCR; TCRdb's copy keeps in-frame clones and lacks some. The data hold around 980,000 clones, with about 80% observed a single time. Sequenced input: memory CD4+ T cells from PBMCs. The subset is: CD45RA-negative fraction. These receptors were obtained from a man in his late teens or twenties in good health. Some clones in this sample may be carry-over from other donors' samples.

To note about this clone: This could be a read error, since a much larger clone is one nucleotide away. The CDR3 nucleotides are TGTGCCTGCAGTTTGAAGCCGGGCGAGCAGTACTTC. Its protein product is CACSLKPGEQYF. The V call is TRBV28, the J call TRBJ2-7, with D unclear. This CDR3 comprises 12 residues. Germline values: CDR1 MDHEN, CDR2 SYDVKM.

This clone was detected many times. The chain recombines TRBV7-2 with TRBJ1-5; no clear D. Trimming removed 2 bases at V and 7 bases at J, with 12 bases between. Germline loops: CDR1 SGHTA, CDR2 FQGNSA. The CDR3 loop spans 14 amino acids. Here the CDR3 DNA reads TGTGCCAGCAGCTTATATTCCGGGGAACAGCCCCAGCATTTT. It yields the protein CASSLYSGEQPQHF.

In regard to this clone: A read error is possible here, since a much larger clone lies one base away. The same CDR3 also results from other DNA sequences found in this sample. The rearrangement uses TRBV5-4 and TRBJ2-5; no clear D gene. V was shortened by 0 bases and J by 1 base, with 7 bases between the two germline ends. The CDR3 sequence is 14 residues long. CDR1 SGHNT and CDR2 YYREEE come from the germline V gene (reference sequence). The CDR3 protein is CASSLGQIQETQYF. The CDR3 DNA reads TGTGCCAGCAGCTTGGGGCAGATCCAAGAGACCCAGTACTTC.

A single count supports this clone. The chain is built from TRBV28 and TRBJ2-3; D might be TRBD2 (6 bases). This CDR3 region has 17 residues. Between the trimmed V and J ends, which lost 3 bases and 1 base, there was a span of 17 bases. Germline lookup yields CDR1 MDHEN and CDR2 SYDVKM. The CDR3 protein is CASSFGGAEGRTDTQYF. CDR3 nucleotide sequence: TGTGCCAGCAGTTTTGGGGGAGCGGAGGGCCGCACAGATACGCAGTATTTT.

J is TRBJ2-3 and V is TRBV11-2; TRBD1 might be the D (5 bases). Germline loops: CDR1 SGHAT, CDR2 FQNNGV. Trimming left V 1 base short and J 1 base short, with 9 bases between. The CDR3 has 15 amino acids. The CDR3 region is CASSLGGARTDTQYF. In DNA form, the CDR3 reads TGTGCCAGCAGCTTAGGTGGGGCCCGCACAGATACGCAGTATTTT.

The CDR3 reads CASTRQGIAAFQTYEQYF. CDR3 DNA: TGTGCCAGCACAAGACAGGGGATAGCCGCCTTCCAAACCTACGAGCAGTACTTC. The rearrangement uses TRBV11-2 and TRBJ2-7; TRBD1 agrees at 8 bases. V lost 7 bases, J lost 2 bases, and 19 bases stayed unmatched. The CDR3 contains 18 residues. Germline V gene data show CDR1 as SGHAT and CDR2 as FQNNGV.

The chain uses TRBV6-6 and TRBJ2-2; tentative D call: TRBD2 (5 bases). Germline V CDR1 and CDR2: MNHNY, SVGAGI (reference sequence). The V and J ends lost 1 base and 6 bases respectively, with 12 bases between them. CDR3 length equals 15 residues. The CDR3 nucleotides are TGTGCCAGCAGTTACTTGGACTTCTCAGCCGGGGAGCTGTTTTTT. Its translation: CASSYLDFSAGELFF.

The J gene is TRBJ2-5, the V gene TRBV19, with 8 bases lining up with TRBD1. V was pared by 5 bases and J by 5 bases, with 13 bases of the junction left unmatched. The CDR3 runs 16 residues. CDR1 and CDR2 (germline): LNHDA, SQIVND (reference sequence). CDR3: CASSSFTGGIGETQYF. CDR3 DNA: TGTGCCAGTAGTTCCTTCACAGGGGGGATAGGGGAGACCCAGTACTTC. The variable domain in full, with the rest retrieved from reference TRBV19 and TRBJ2-5, is DGGITQSPKYLFRKEGQNVTLSCEQNLNHDAMYWYRQDPGQGLRLIYYSQIVNDFQKGDIAEGYSVSREKKESFPLTVTSAQKNPTAFYLCASSSFTGGIGETQYFGPGTRLLVL.

CDR3 coding DNA: TGTGCCACCAAACTAGGGACCGCAGATACGCAGTATTTT. This codes for CATKLGTADTQYF. The rearrangement joins TRBV6-6 to TRBJ2-3; D may correspond to TRBD1 or TRBD2 (5 bases each). This CDR3 region has 13 residues. The V and J ends lost 10 bases and 4 bases respectively, with 15 bases between them. Per germline, CDR1 MNHNY and CDR2 SVGAGI (reference sequence).

This clone was recorded many times. The CDR3 bases are TGTGCCAGCAGTGACAGCCTGAGCTACACCTTC. Its translation: CASSDSLSYTF. The chain carries TRBV25-1 and TRBJ1-2; no firm D call. Germline CDR1 reads MGHDK; CDR2 reads SYGVNS. V lost 3 bases, J lost 9 bases, and 8 bases lay in between. The CDR3 sequence is 11 residues long.

The J gene is TRBJ1-2, the V gene TRBV5-1; 8 nucleotides line up with TRBD1. The V and J ends lost 8 bases and 4 bases, in that order; junction bases with no gene match: 10. CDR3 length: 14 residues. From germline, CDR1 is SGHRS and CDR2 YFSETQ. The CDR3 region is CARKAIDRGYGYTF. The CDR3 DNA is TGCGCCAGGAAGGCTATTGACAGGGGCTATGGCTACACCTTC.

In this sample, this clone turned up once. Since a far larger clone is one base different, this is likely a read error. V gene TRBV30 combines with J gene TRBJ2-7; no firm D call. Germline-derived CDR1 and CDR2 are GTSNPN and SVGIG (reference sequence). This CDR3 has 14 residues. CDR3 amino acids: CASLRAPHSYERYF. The CDR3 DNA sequence: TGTGCCTCCCTTAGGGCACCCCACTCCTACGAGCGGTACTTC.

The chain links TRBV6-5 to TRBJ2-1; no reliable D call. The germline V gene has CDR1 MNHEY and CDR2 SVGAGI. The CDR3 covers 16 residues. Trimming stripped 2 bases from V and 4 bases from J, with 15 bases between. The CDR3 nucleotides are TGTGCCAGCAGTTACCAGGCACCAAACGCTTACAATGAGCAGTTCTTC. It specifies CASSYQAPNAYNEQFF.

The chain couples TRBV29-1 to TRBJ2-5; D is perhaps TRBD1 (6 bases). This CDR3 is 12 amino acids long. The V gene lost 6 bases and the J gene lost 4 bases, with 12 bases spanning the gap. The germline V gene encodes CDR1 SQVTM and CDR2 ANQGSEA. The CDR3 here is CSVQMGAETQYF. CDR3 DNA: TGCAGCGTCCAAATGGGGGCAGAGACCCAGTACTTC.

The chain links TRBV6-5 to TRBJ1-2; TRBD1 aligns across 8 bases. Germline loops: CDR1 MNHEY, CDR2 SVGAGI. CDR3 length equals 14 residues. Trimming took 4 bases from V and 7 from J; bases not matched to a gene: 8. The CDR3 here is CASSLRQGLSGYTF. In DNA, the CDR3 is TGTGCCAGCAGTTTAAGACAGGGGTTGAGTGGCTACACCTTC.

A word on this clone: The junction departs from the called germline gene at one end, perhaps through a read error. The sample contains more than one DNA sequence encoding this CDR3. This sequence joins TRBV28 and TRBJ2-3; D not resolved. Germline CDR1 and CDR2: MDHEN and SYDVKM. The CDR3 spans 15 residues. CDR3 loop: CASSFTAQVRNTQYF. The CDR3 coding sequence is TGTGCCAGCAGTTTTACGGCCCAAGTCCGCAATACGCAGTACTTT.

CDR3 coding DNA: TGTGCCAGCAGCATACTAGCGGTGGAGGAGACCCAGTACTTC. It codes for CASSILAVEETQYF. The gene calls are TRBV5-4 and TRBJ2-5, with 8 bases that match TRBD2. The CDR3 has 14 amino acids. CDR1 and CDR2 (germline): SGHNT, YYREEE (reference sequence). V lost 4 bases to trimming and J lost 5 bases; unmatched junction nucleotides: 7.

The genes are TRBV11-2 and TRBJ2-1; 10 bases agree with TRBD2. The CDR3 contains 14 residues. V shed 5 bases, J shed 6 bases, and the junction held 4 bases outside the gene matches. CDR1 and CDR2 from the germline V gene are SGHAT and FQNNGV. The CDR3 reads CASSPSGSRNEQFF. CDR3 DNA: TGTGCCAGCAGCCCTAGCGGGAGTCGCAATGAGCAGTTCTTC.

The chain employs TRBV2 and TRBJ1-4; 7 bases line up with TRBD1. Losses at the gene ends were 6 bases for V and 8 bases for J; bases not matched to a gene: 6. CDR1 and CDR2 (germline): SNHLY, FYNNEI. This CDR3 comprises 13 residues. The CDR3 bases are TGTGCCAGCAGCCGACAGGGAAGGGAAAAACTGTTTTTT. Translated: CASSRQGREKLFF.

The chain links TRBV30 to TRBJ2-1, with D possibly TRBD2 on 6 matching bases. Germline CDR1 GTSNPN, CDR2 SVGIG (reference sequence). This CDR3 region has 15 residues. V was pared by 3 bases and J by 1 base, with 13 bases between. The CDR3 is CAWRMPAGSYNEQFF. The CDR3 DNA is TGTGCCTGGAGAATGCCGGCGGGATCCTACAATGAGCAGTTCTTC.

In its sample, this clone was seen once. Since a much larger clone is just one base distant, this may be a read error. Other nucleotide sequences in the sample specify the same CDR3. This sequence joins TRBV5-5 and TRBJ1-2, with D possibly being TRBD1 (5 bases). Per germline, CDR1 SGHKS and CDR2 YYEKEE (reference sequence). The CDR3 totals 13 residues. Trimming removed 0 bases at V and 2 bases at J, with 5 bases between. The CDR3 region has the DNA TGTGCCAGCAGCTTGGGGGACAACTATGGCTACACCTTC. Its protein is CASSLGDNYGYTF.

The V and J genes are TRBV28 and TRBJ1-5; tentative D call: TRBD1 (5 bases). V gave up 3 bases and J gave up 6 bases, with 15 bases separating them. Germline V lookup: CDR1 MDHEN, CDR2 SYDVKM. The CDR3 is 15 amino acids. CDR3 loop: CASSFLFGAGQPQHF. DNA for the CDR3: TGTGCCAGCAGTTTTCTTTTTGGGGCGGGTCAGCCCCAGCATTTT.

V usage is TRBV5-1 and J usage is TRBJ2-5; weak D call: TRBD2 (5 bases). Germline lookup yields CDR1 SGHRS and CDR2 YFSETQ. Trimming took off 4 bases at V and 5 bases at J, with 15 bases between the two ends. CDR3 length equals 14 residues. CDR3 loop: CASSTLDPGETQYF. The CDR3 region has the DNA TGCGCCAGCAGCACCCTGGACCCGGGGGAGACCCAGTACTTC.

The chain joins TRBV5-4 to TRBJ2-3; D is unclear. The CDR3 is 12 amino acids. The germline V gene encodes CDR1 SGHNT and CDR2 YYREEE (reference sequence). V was trimmed by 2 bases and J by 10 bases, leaving 11 bases between them. The CDR3 is CASSLPGVAQYF. As DNA, the CDR3 is TGTGCCAGCAGCTTACCGGGTGTGGCGCAGTATTTT.

In regard to this clone: This likely came from a read error, as a far larger clone is one base away. At the DNA level, this CDR3 is encoded by other sequences in the same sample as well. The CDR3 DNA reads as TGCGCCAGCAGCTTGGACACCTACGAGCAGTACTTC. Translating it yields CASSLDTYEQYF. The V gene is TRBV5-1, the J gene TRBJ2-7; D unclear. Germline V lookup: CDR1 SGHRS, CDR2 YFSETQ. This CDR3 is 12 amino acids long. Trimming shortened V by 0 bases and J by 2 bases, and 3 bases separated the two germline ends.